A single sample is the source of the 11 T cell receptor beta chains below, sequenced in a study of identifying expanded T cells in peripheral blood. The repertoire was sequenced with immunoSEQ multiplex PCR; TCRdb's copy has only in-frame clones and lacks some. The table has approximately 85,000 clones, roughly 81% seen once. The sequenced sample consisted of blood. Every receptor here comes from a person aged 18 to 70 in good health.

V usage is TRBV10-3 and J usage is TRBJ1-2; 8 nucleotides match TRBD1. This CDR3 is built from 16 residues. CDR1 and CDR2 (germline): ENHRY, SYGVKD. V dropped 2 bases and J dropped 0; count of bases not matched to a gene: 5. Here the CDR3 DNA reads TGTGCCATCAGTGAGACAGGACAGGGCGCTAACTATGGCTACACCTTC. Translating it yields CAISETGQGANYGYTF.

The chain links TRBV28 to TRBJ2-7; D is perhaps TRBD1 or TRBD2 (7 bases each). The CDR3 extends over 14 amino acids. Germline V CDR1 and CDR2: MDHEN, SYDVKM. The V gene lost 10 bases and the J gene lost 0 bases, with 16 bases spanning the gap. CDR3: CATSDREGSYEQYF. The CDR3 DNA reads as TGTGCCACCTCCGACAGGGAGGGCTCCTACGAGCAGTACTTC.

V is TRBV7-2 and J is TRBJ2-5, with unresolved D. Germline CDR1 and CDR2: SGHTA and FQGNSA. The V gene lost 2 bases and the J gene lost 2 bases, with 9 bases spanning the gap. The CDR3 has 14 residues. The CDR3 DNA is TGTGCCAGCAGCTTATCCCGAACACAAGAGACCCAGTACTTC. This codes for CASSLSRTQETQYF.

The chain has TRBV29-1 and TRBJ1-2; TRBD1 agrees at 7 bases. Unmatched junction bases numbered 6, after V lost 6 bases and J lost 5 bases. Per germline, CDR1 SQVTM and CDR2 ANQGSEA. The CDR3 sequence is 12 residues long. CDR3: CSVSDRIYGYTF. CDR3 DNA: TGCAGCGTCTCGGACAGGATTTATGGCTACACCTTC.

This clone was recorded only once. The chain links TRBV7-9 to TRBJ2-1, with D possibly matching TRBD1 (6 bases). Trimming took 5 bases from V and 3 from J, leaving 8 bases between them. CDR3 length equals 13 residues. The germline gives CDR1 SEHNR, CDR2 FQNEAQ (reference sequence). CDR3 nucleotide sequence: TGTGCCAGCAGCAAGGACAGCTACAATGAGCAGTTCTTC. This encodes CASSKDSYNEQFF.

The V gene is TRBV28, the J gene TRBJ2-7; TRBD2 is a possible D gene (6 bases). Germline loops: CDR1 MDHEN, CDR2 SYDVKM. The CDR3 is 16 residues long. The V end lost 5 bases, the J end lost 2 bases, and 19 bases lay between the germline ends. CDR3 in DNA: TGTGCCAGCAGTAAATCCGGGACTCTTTTTACCTACGAGCAGTACTTC. Protein product: CASSKSGTLFTYEQYF.

This clone has just a few counts. This chain uses TRBV19 with TRBJ1-5; 8 bases are a match to TRBD1. The CDR3 loop spans 14 amino acids. V lost 6 bases, J lost 1 base, and 2 bases stayed unmatched. Germline V gene lookup returns CDR1 LNHDA and CDR2 SQIVND (reference sequence). The chain's CDR3 is CASRQGESNQPQHF. For the CDR3, the DNA is TGTGCCAGTAGACAGGGGGAGAGCAATCAGCCCCAGCATTTT. Combining the CDR3 with reference TRBV19 and TRBJ1-5 gives the whole variable domain DGGITQSPKYLFRKEGQNVTLSCEQNLNHDAMYWYRQDPGQGLRLIYYSQIVNDFQKGDIAEGYSVSREKKESFPLTVTSAQKNPTAFYLCASRQGESNQPQHFGDGTRLSIL.

The chain is built from TRBV29-1 and TRBJ2-7; 9 bases map to TRBD1. The CDR3 has 12 amino acids. Germline assignment: CDR1 SQVTM and CDR2 ANQGSEA. With 7 bases clipped from V and 11 bases from J, the junction kept 12 bases outside the gene matches. The CDR3 DNA reads as TGCAGCGCCTCCACCGACAGGGGGATAAAGTACTTC. This encodes CSASTDRGIKYF.

This chain connects TRBV19 to TRBJ2-2, with 9 positions matching TRBD1. Germline CDR1 reads LNHDA; CDR2 reads SQIVND (reference sequence). This CDR3 region has 16 residues. V trimming: 5 bases; J trimming: 7 bases; junction bases outside the gene matches: 11. CDR3 loop: CASSPYTGGAYGELFF. The CDR3 DNA is TGTGCCAGTAGTCCCTATACAGGGGGCGCTTACGGGGAGCTGTTTTTT. The full variable domain, rest sourced from reference TRBV19 and TRBJ2-2, is DGGITQSPKYLFRKEGQNVTLSCEQNLNHDAMYWYRQDPGQGLRLIYYSQIVNDFQKGDIAEGYSVSREKKESFPLTVTSAQKNPTAFYLCASSPYTGGAYGELFFGEGSRLTVL.

This rearrangement joins TRBV10-3 to TRBJ2-7, with 12 bases lining up with TRBD2. Germline-derived CDR1 and CDR2 are ENHRY and SYGVKD. The CDR3 totals 15 residues. V dropped 2 bases and J dropped 2; count of bases not matched to a gene: 1. The DNA for the CDR3 is TGTGCCATCAGTGAGGGACTAGCGGGGCCCTACGAGCAGTACTTC. Protein product: CAISEGLAGPYEQYF.

This chain connects TRBV10-3 to TRBJ1-3; D is unclear. V was clipped by 0 bases and J by 9 bases, with 15 bases between them. This CDR3 contains 15 residues. Germline values: CDR1 ENHRY, CDR2 SYGVKD. In DNA, the CDR3 is TGTGCCATCAGTGAGTCGAGCCTGGGTGAGGGCACCATATATTTT. Protein sequence: CAISESSLGEGTIYF.